This TCR beta chain was observed in a study of T-cell memory formation after mild COVID-19. Study-wide results and limits: Contracting clones, day 15 to 85, had balanced CD4/CD8, and later expanders favored CD4+. Detection of some responders pre-infection suggested pre-existing cross-reactive memory T cells participated. Most CD4+ clones that shrank were in CM and EM, while CD8+ ones turned up in EMRA.

cDNA libraries for TCR alpha and TCR beta, carrying sample barcodes and UMIs, came from 5'RACE with constant-segment primers. TCRdb processed the 5' RACE reads anew with MiXCR; each CDR3 protein has one entry. The data contain some 68,000 distinct CDR3 sequences, approximately 16% of them singletons. The germline V gene encodes CDR1 MGHRA and CDR2 YSYEKL. This CDR3 contains 15 residues. Trimming shortened V by 1 base and J by 4 bases, and 10 bases separated the two germline ends. The table lists this clonotype with many counts. The antigen remains undetermined. This sequence originates from an adult woman who had mild COVID-19 (a few samples of this study predate the infection). Cell type and time point are not known. The sample comprised PBMCs or a T cell subset sorted from them (not recorded which). The genes are TRBV4-1 and TRBJ1-4; perhaps TRBD1 as D (5 bases). The CDR3 nucleotides read TGCGCCAGCAGCCAAGGGTACGGGGGTAATGAAAAACTGTTTTTT. This translates into CASSQGYGGNEKLFF.